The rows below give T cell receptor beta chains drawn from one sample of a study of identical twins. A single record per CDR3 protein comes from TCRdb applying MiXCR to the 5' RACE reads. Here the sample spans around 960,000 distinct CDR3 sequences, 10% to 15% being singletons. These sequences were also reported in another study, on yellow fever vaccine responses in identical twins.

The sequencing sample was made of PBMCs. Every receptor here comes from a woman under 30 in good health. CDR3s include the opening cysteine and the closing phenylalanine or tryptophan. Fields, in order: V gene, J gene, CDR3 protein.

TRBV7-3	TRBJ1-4	CASSLKGTGTVVREKLFF
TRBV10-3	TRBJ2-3	CAISDRAASTDTQYF
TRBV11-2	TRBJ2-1	CASSLDTGVGSYNEQFF
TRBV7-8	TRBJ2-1	CASSWTGTHEQFF
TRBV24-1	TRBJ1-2	CATSDSTLYGYTF
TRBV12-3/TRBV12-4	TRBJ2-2	CASSSHQSLNTGELFF
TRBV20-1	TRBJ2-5	CSARLRVETQYF
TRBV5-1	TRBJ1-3	CASSVDGTPGPGNTIYF
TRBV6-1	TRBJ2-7	CASSIGGTDEQYF
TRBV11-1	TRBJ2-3	CASSLAPAGGLNTDTQYF
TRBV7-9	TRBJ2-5	CASSSGSGTGETQYF